This TCR beta chain was captured by sequencing in a study of T cell repertoires in cytomegalovirus infection. Study-wide background: The authors relied on CMV epitopes, both recently identified HLA-C-restricted and well-studied HLA-B-restricted. Through public TCR beta signatures, both CMV infection and matching HLA type were indicated.

General study results and limits: In two of eight donors, the top clonotype was HLA-C-restricted CMV-specific. Individuals carrying CMV plus the relevant HLA were identified by cumulative frequency of public TCR beta families.

The J segment lost 4 bases and the V segment lost 1 base, leaving 5 bases of the junction unmatched. CDR3 length equals 16 residues. Germline lookup yields CDR1 SGHTA and CDR2 FQGNSA. TCRdb redid the calling of the reads with MiXCR, one entry per CDR3 protein. The repertoire holds about 900,000 distinct CDR3 sequences, 30% to 40% seen once, with over 12% in the top ten. There are many counts of this clonotype. Its specificity is not known. The clonotype originates from a human donor in good health (CMV status not recorded). Some clones in this sample may be carry-over from other donors' samples. This specimen consisted of cultured CD8+ T cells from PBMCs, obtained from culture after CMV antigen stimulation. This chain joins TRBV7-2 and TRBJ2-3; 10 bases align to TRBD2. CDR3: CASSLVQRGGSDTQYF. The CDR3, as DNA: TGTGCCAGCAGCTTAGTTCAGCGGGGGGGCTCAGATACGCAGTATTTT.